This T cell receptor beta chain was captured in a study of blood T cell repertoires in COVID-19. Study-level background: Sources were T cells, B-cell-depleted T cells, or PBMCs; the material itself was cDNA or gDNA.

V gave up 3 bases and J gave up 6 bases; unmatched junction bases: 16. This CDR3 contains 17 residues. Germline-derived CDR1 and CDR2 are SGHNT and YYREEE (reference sequence). As processed by the authors: Reference gene primer amplification yielded estimated nucleated cell counts. Sequenced by immunoSEQ multiplex PCR; TCRdb stores in-frame clones only, minus some. V and J calls and clone size follow that table, whereas D and trimming were derived from the DNA. The sample holds roughly 84,000 clones, approximately 86% seen once. Sequencing used peripheral blood. The clonotype comes from a man older than 75 with active or convalescent COVID-19. The chain employs TRBV5-4 and TRBJ2-3; 7 bases fit TRBD1. In DNA, the CDR3 is TGTGCCAGCAGCTCCGACCTACAGGGGTCCCGGGCGGATACGCAGTATTTT. Residues: CASSSDLQGSRADTQYF. Drawing the rest from reference TRBV5-4 and TRBJ2-3, the complete variable domain is ETGVTQSPTHLIKTRGQQVTLRCSSQSGHNTVSWYQQALGQGPQFIFQYYREEENGRGNFPPRFSGLQFPNYSSELNVNALELDDSALYLCASSSDLQGSRADTQYFGPGTRLTVL.